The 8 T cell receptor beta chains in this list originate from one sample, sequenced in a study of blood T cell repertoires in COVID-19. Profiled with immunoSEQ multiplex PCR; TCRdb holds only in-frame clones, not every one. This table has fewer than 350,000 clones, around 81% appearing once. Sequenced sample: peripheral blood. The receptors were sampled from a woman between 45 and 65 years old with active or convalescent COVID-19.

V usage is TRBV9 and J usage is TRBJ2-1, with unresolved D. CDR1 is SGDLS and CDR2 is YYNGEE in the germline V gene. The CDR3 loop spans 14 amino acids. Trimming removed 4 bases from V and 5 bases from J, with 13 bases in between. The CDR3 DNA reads TGTGCCAGCAGCCCGAGGAGTTTCGACAATGAGCAGTTCTTC. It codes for CASSPRSFDNEQFF.

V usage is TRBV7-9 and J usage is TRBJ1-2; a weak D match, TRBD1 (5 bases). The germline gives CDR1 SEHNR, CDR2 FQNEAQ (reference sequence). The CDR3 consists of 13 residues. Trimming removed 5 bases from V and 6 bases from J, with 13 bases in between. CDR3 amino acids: CASSKQVVDGYTF. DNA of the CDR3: TGTGCCAGCAGCAAACAGGTCGTCGATGGCTACACCTTC.

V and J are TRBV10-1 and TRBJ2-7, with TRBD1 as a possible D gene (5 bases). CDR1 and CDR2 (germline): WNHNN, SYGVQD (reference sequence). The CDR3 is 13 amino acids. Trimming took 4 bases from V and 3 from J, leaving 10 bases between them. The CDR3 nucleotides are TGCGCCAGCAGTGTCGATAGGGGCTACGAGCAGTACTTC. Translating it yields CASSVDRGYEQYF.

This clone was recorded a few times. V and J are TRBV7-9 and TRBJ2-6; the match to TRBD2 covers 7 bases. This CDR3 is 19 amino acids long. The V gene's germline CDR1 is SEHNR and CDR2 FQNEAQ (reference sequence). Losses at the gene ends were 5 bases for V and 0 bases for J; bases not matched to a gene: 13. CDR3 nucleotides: TGTGCCAGCAGCCTATTGACCGGGAGGTCTGGCTCTGGGGCCAACGTCCTGACTTTC. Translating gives CASSLLTGRSGSGANVLTF. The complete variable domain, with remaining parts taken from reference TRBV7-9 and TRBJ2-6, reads DTGVSQNPRHKITKRGQNVTFRCDPISEHNRLYWYRQTLGQGPEFLTYFQNEAQLEKSRLLSDRFSAERPKGSFSTLEIQRTEQGDSAMYLCASSLLTGRSGSGANVLTFGAGSRLTVL.

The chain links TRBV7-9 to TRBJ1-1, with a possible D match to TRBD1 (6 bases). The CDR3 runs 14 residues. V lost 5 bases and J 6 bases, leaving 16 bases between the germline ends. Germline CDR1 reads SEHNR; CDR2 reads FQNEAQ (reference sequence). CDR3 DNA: TGTGCCAGCAGCCCGCATCTAGGGGGGGCTGAAGCTTTCTTT. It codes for CASSPHLGGAEAFF.

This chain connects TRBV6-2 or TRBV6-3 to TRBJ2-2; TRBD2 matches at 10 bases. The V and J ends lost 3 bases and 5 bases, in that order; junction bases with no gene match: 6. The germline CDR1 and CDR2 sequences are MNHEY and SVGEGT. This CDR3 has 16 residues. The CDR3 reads CASSYEAGGPTGELFF. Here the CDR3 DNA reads TGTGCCAGCAGTTATGAAGCGGGAGGGCCAACCGGGGAGCTGTTTTTT.

Written as DNA, the CDR3 is TGTGCCAGCAGCCAATCGGGACTAGCGGGAGGGGGGGATACGCAGTATTTT. It specifies CASSQSGLAGGGDTQYF. J is TRBJ2-3 and V is TRBV11-2; the match to TRBD2 covers 16 bases. CDR3 size: 17 residues. V shed 5 bases and J 6 bases; nucleotides not matched to a gene: 8. Germline V gene sequence: CDR1 SGHAT, CDR2 FQNNGV.

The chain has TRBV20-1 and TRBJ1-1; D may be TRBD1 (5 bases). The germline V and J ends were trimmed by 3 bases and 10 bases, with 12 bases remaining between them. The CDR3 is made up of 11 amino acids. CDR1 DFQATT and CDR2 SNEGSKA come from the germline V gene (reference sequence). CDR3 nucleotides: TGCAGTGCTAGGTGGACAACAGGAGCTTTCTTT. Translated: CSARWTTGAFF.